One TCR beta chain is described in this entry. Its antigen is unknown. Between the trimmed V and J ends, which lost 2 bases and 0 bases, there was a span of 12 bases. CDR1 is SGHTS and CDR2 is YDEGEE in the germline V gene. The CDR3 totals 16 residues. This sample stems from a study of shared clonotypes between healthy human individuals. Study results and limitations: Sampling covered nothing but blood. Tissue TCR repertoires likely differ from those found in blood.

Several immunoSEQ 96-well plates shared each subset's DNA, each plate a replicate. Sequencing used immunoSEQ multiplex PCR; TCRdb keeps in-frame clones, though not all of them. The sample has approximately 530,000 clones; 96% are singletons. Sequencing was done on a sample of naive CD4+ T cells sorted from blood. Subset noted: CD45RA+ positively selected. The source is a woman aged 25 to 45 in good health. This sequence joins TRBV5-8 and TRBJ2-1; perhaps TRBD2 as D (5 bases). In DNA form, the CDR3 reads TGTGCCAGCAGCTTTCGGGGTCAGAGCTCCTACAATGAGCAGTTCTTC. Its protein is CASSFRGQSSYNEQFF.